This entry lists 22 T cell receptor beta chains sequenced from one sample in a study of graft-versus-host responses after intestinal transplantation. Repertoires were generated with immunoSEQ multiplex PCR, while TCRdb's copy carries only in-frame clones and drops some. The sample lists about 97,000 clones; about nine tenths were seen once. The sample here was PBMCs, taken approximately 470 days after intestinal transplant. The receptors stem from a human patient who received an intestinal transplant, so some T cells may come from the graft donor.

The gene calls are TRBV23-1 and TRBJ1-2, with unresolved D. TRBV23-1 falls under the ORF class, with uncertain function. Trimming shortened V by 1 base and J by 6 bases, and 9 bases separated the two germline ends. The CDR3 has 13 amino acids. CDR3 sequence reads: CASSQWYWDGYTF. The CDR3 DNA reads TGCGCCAGCAGTCAATGGTACTGGGATGGCTACACCTTC.

The genes are TRBV7-6 and TRBJ2-3; 8 bases line up with TRBD2. This CDR3 comprises 16 residues. CDR1 and CDR2 (germline): SGHVS, FNYEAQ. Unmatched junction bases numbered 10, after V lost 4 bases and J lost 4 bases. This CDR3 is CASSWRPSGPADTQYF. CDR3 DNA sequence: TGTGCCAGCAGCTGGAGACCTAGCGGGCCCGCAGATACGCAGTATTTT.

Remarks on this clone: The same CDR3 can be traced to other DNA sequences in this sample. The V call is TRBV5-6, the J call TRBJ2-7; TRBD1 matches 7 bases. CDR1 and CDR2 from the germline V gene are SGHDT and YYEEEE. J lost 3 bases, V lost 0 bases, and 3 bases had no gene match. The CDR3 is 14 residues long. CDR3 DNA sequence: TGTGCCAGCAGCTTGGGTCAGGGGGTCTACGAGCAGTACTTC. It specifies CASSLGQGVYEQYF.

This chain uses TRBV27 with TRBJ2-2; a possible D gene is TRBD1 (6 bases). V was cut by 1 base and J by 0 bases, with 21 bases left in between. The CDR3 covers 20 residues. Germline CDR1 reads MNHEY; CDR2 reads SMNVEV (reference sequence). CDR3: CASSLFWIRHDRTNTGELFF. The DNA for the CDR3 is TGTGCCAGCAGTTTATTTTGGATCCGACATGACAGGACGAACACCGGGGAGCTGTTTTTT.

The chain joins TRBV5-1 to TRBJ2-5; 7 bases are shared with TRBD1. Germline lookup yields CDR1 SGHRS and CDR2 YFSETQ. The CDR3 extends over 15 amino acids. With 4 bases clipped from V and 5 bases from J, the junction kept 11 bases outside the gene matches. For the CDR3, the DNA is TGCGCCAGCAGCCCAGCCCGGACAGGCGGGGAGACCCAGTACTTC. Translating it yields CASSPARTGGETQYF.

This rearrangement joins TRBV7-9 to TRBJ1-5; D not certain. The ends were cut back, 5 bases at V and 0 bases at J, with 11 bases in the middle. The CDR3 covers 15 residues. Germline V lookup: CDR1 SEHNR, CDR2 FQNEAQ (reference sequence). Here the CDR3 reads CASSPDSNSNQPQHF. The DNA for the CDR3 is TGTGCCAGCAGCCCCGACTCCAATAGCAATCAGCCCCAGCATTTT.

J is TRBJ2-5 and V is TRBV5-4; 12 bases fit TRBD2. V lost 4 bases, J lost 4 bases, and 5 bases stayed unmatched. The CDR3 length is 15 residues. Germline V CDR1 and CDR2: SGHNT, YYREEE (reference sequence). The CDR3 coding sequence is TGTGCCAGCAGCGGCCCTAGCGGGGGGGTAGAGACCCAGTACTTC. It codes for CASSGPSGGVETQYF.

The V call is TRBV10-3, the J call TRBJ2-2; the D gene is possibly TRBD1 (8 bases). The CDR3 contains 16 residues. Trimming cost V 7 bases and J 3 bases, with 18 bases left between them. The germline gives CDR1 ENHRY, CDR2 SYGVKD. In DNA, the CDR3 is TGTGCCATCATGGGGGGGGACAGGTTGTACACCGGGGAGCTGTTTTTT. This codes for CAIMGGDRLYTGELFF.

J is TRBJ1-1 and V is TRBV4-2; 8 bases fit TRBD1. Trimming took 0 bases from V and 1 from J; bases not matched to a gene: 4. In germline, CDR1 is LGHNA, CDR2 YNFKEQ. CDR3 length equals 16 residues. Here the CDR3 DNA reads TGTGCCAGCAGCCAAGATTTAGGGACAGGGAACACTGAAGCTTTCTTT. This encodes CASSQDLGTGNTEAFF.

This clone was detected only once. The CDR3 end shows no conserved phenylalanine or tryptophan, and so a read error is likely. Here the CDR3 reads CASRDPQDGYTL. CDR3 sequence (DNA): TGTGCCAGTCGGGATCCCCAGGATGGCTACACCCTC. V is TRBV6-5 and J is TRBJ1-2; D not certain. The germline V gene encodes CDR1 MNHEY and CDR2 SVGAGI. The CDR3 is 12 residues long. Trimming shortened V by 9 bases and J by 6 bases, and 14 bases separated the two germline ends.

CDR3 DNA sequence: TGCGCCAGCAGCCCTGAGGGGGCCAACGTCCTGACTTTC. Encoded protein: CASSPEGANVLTF. The J gene is TRBJ2-6, the V gene TRBV5-1; D not resolved. The CDR3 runs 13 residues. Germline lookup yields CDR1 SGHRS and CDR2 YFSETQ. V was trimmed by 4 bases and J by 4 bases, leaving 6 bases between them.

J is TRBJ2-5 and V is TRBV5-4, with D possibly being TRBD1 (6 bases). The CDR3 is 14 residues long. Trimming took 5 bases from V and 4 from J, leaving 15 bases between them. Germline CDR1 SGHNT, CDR2 YYREEE (reference sequence). The CDR3 DNA sequence: TGTGCCAGCAGTCATACAGGGTTTGGAGAGACCCAGTACTTC. Amino acids: CASSHTGFGETQYF.

V and J are TRBV29-1 and TRBJ2-7; 7 bases align to TRBD1. Looked up from germline, CDR1 is SQVTM and CDR2 is ANQGSEA. The CDR3 is 11 residues long. Trimming took 7 bases from V and 5 from J; bases not matched to a gene: 5. CDR3 nucleotide sequence: TGCAGCGAAAAAACAGGGGACGAGCAGTACTTC. Translating gives CSEKTGDEQYF.

In the case of this clone: One junction end disagrees with the germline gene, perhaps due to a read error. This chain links TRBV7-9 with TRBJ1-1; D not resolved. The CDR3 runs 11 residues. CDR1 SEHNR and CDR2 FQNEAQ come from the germline V gene (reference sequence). The CDR3 region has the DNA TGTGCCAGCAGTCACGGTCCCGGAGACCTCTTT. As protein: CASSHGPGDLF.

J is TRBJ2-1 and V is TRBV13; weak D call: TRBD2 (5 bases). The ends were cut back, 5 bases at V and 8 bases at J, with 13 bases in the middle. Germline V gene data show CDR1 as PRHDT and CDR2 as FYEKMQ (reference sequence). The CDR3 totals 13 residues. The CDR3 nucleotides are TGTGCCAGCAGCGCTGAACAGAGGGATGAGCAGTTCTTC. It translates to CASSAEQRDEQFF.

This chain uses TRBV6-6 with TRBJ2-7; D is perhaps TRBD1 (6 bases). CDR1 and CDR2 from the germline V gene are MNHNY and SVGAGI (reference sequence). V lost 5 bases and J lost 3, with 11 bases in between. The CDR3 has 13 residues. Written as DNA, the CDR3 is TGTGCCAGCAGTACAGGGTCCGACTACGAGCAGTACTTC. Protein: CASSTGSDYEQYF.

V and J are TRBV19 and TRBJ2-2; D perhaps matches TRBD2 (5 bases). Germline CDR1 is LNHDA and CDR2 is SQIVND (reference sequence). The V end lost 6 bases, the J end lost 4 bases, and 9 bases lay between the germline ends. The CDR3 has 13 residues. CDR3 sequence reads: CASRRVGTGELFF. The CDR3 bases are TGTGCCAGTAGGCGGGTAGGCACCGGGGAGCTGTTTTTT.

This chain connects TRBV18 to TRBJ2-3; D might be TRBD2 (6 bases). The CDR3 has 18 residues. The germline V and J ends were trimmed by 3 bases and 2 bases, with 21 bases remaining between them. Germline V lookup: CDR1 KGHSH, CDR2 LQKENI. The CDR3 loop reads CASSPPNPRDSSTDTQYF. The CDR3 DNA follows: TGTGCCAGCTCACCTCCTAACCCCCGGGACTCCTCCACAGATACGCAGTATTTT.

This rearrangement joins TRBV6-4 to TRBJ2-2; D unclear. V lost 3 bases to trimming and J lost 6 bases, with 8 bases between them. The CDR3 has 13 residues. Germline assignment: CDR1 MRHNA and CDR2 SNTAGT. The CDR3, as DNA: TGTGCCAGCAGTGAGAGCGTCGCCGGGGAGCTGTTTTTT. Protein: CASSESVAGELFF.

This chain joins TRBV5-1 and TRBJ2-2, with D possibly matching TRBD1 (6 bases). In germline, CDR1 is SGHRS, CDR2 YFSETQ. The ends were cut back, 2 bases at V and 0 bases at J, with 11 bases in the middle. CDR3 length: 16 residues. The CDR3 spells CASSFLGASNTGELFF. The CDR3, as DNA: TGCGCCAGCAGCTTTTTGGGGGCCTCGAACACCGGGGAGCTGTTTTTT. Variable domain in full (rest from reference TRBV5-1 and TRBJ2-2): KAGVTQTPRYLIKTRGQQVTLSCSPISGHRSVSWYQQTPGQGLQFLFEYFSETQRNKGNFPGRFSGRQFSNSRSEMNVSTLELGDSALYLCASSFLGASNTGELFFGEGSRLTVL.

The chain couples TRBV6-5 to TRBJ1-1; D is undetermined. This CDR3 spans 16 amino acids. Per the germline V gene, CDR1 is MNHEY and CDR2 is SVGAGI. Trimming took 2 bases from V and 2 from J, leaving 15 bases between them. The CDR3 sequence is CASSYGVSYPNTEAFF. Here the CDR3 DNA reads TGTGCCAGCAGTTACGGCGTTTCCTATCCAAACACTGAAGCTTTCTTT.

This chain joins TRBV11-2 and TRBJ1-4; 8 positions agree with TRBD1. Germline lookup yields CDR1 SGHAT and CDR2 FQNNGV. The junction had 8 bases not matched to a gene; V was cut back by 6 bases and J by 8 bases. The CDR3 is made up of 14 amino acids. The CDR3 protein is CASSSTGAGEKLFF. The CDR3 bases are TGTGCCAGCAGTTCGACAGGGGCGGGGGAAAAACTGTTTTTT.